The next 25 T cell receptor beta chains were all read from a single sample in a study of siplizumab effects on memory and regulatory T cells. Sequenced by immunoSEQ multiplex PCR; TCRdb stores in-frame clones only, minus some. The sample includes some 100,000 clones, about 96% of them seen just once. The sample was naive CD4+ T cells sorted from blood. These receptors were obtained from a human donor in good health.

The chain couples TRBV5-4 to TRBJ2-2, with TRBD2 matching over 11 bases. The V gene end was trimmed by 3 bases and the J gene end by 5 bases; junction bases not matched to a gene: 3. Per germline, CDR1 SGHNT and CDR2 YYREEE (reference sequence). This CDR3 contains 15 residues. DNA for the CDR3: TGTGCCAGCAGCTCGGGACTAGCGGATACCGGGGAGCTGTTTTTT. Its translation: CASSSGLADTGELFF. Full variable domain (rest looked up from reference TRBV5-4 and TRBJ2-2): ETGVTQSPTHLIKTRGQQVTLRCSSQSGHNTVSWYQQALGQGPQFIFQYYREEENGRGNFPPRFSGLQFPNYSSELNVNALELDDSALYLCASSSGLADTGELFFGEGSRLTVL.

The CDR3 spells CASSLNGGPSSTDTQYF. The CDR3, as DNA: TGTGCCAGCAGCTTAAATGGGGGGCCTTCTAGCACAGATACGCAGTATTTT. This chain connects TRBV7-2 to TRBJ2-3; tentatively, D is TRBD1 or TRBD2 (6 bases each). This CDR3 has 17 amino acids. V was trimmed by 2 bases and J by 0 bases, leaving 15 bases between them. Germline V CDR1 and CDR2: SGHTA, FQGNSA.

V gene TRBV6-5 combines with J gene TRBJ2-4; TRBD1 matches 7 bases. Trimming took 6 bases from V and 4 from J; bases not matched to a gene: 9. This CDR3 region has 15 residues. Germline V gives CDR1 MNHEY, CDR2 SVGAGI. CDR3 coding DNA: TGTGCCAGCAGCCCGCCGGACAGGAAAAAAAACATTCAGTACTTC. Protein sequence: CASSPPDRKKNIQYF.

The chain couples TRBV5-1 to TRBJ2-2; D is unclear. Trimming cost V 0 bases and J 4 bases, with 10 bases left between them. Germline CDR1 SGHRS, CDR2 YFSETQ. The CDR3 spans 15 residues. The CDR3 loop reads CASSLEVVRTGELFF. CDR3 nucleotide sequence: TGCGCCAGCAGCTTGGAAGTAGTACGCACCGGGGAGCTGTTTTTT.

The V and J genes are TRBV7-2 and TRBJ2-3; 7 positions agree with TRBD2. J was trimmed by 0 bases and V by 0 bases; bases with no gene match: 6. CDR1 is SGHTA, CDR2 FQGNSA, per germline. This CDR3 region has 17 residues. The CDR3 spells CASSLAIQRGSTDTQYF. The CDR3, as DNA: TGTGCCAGCAGCTTAGCGATCCAGCGGGGTAGCACAGATACGCAGTATTTT.

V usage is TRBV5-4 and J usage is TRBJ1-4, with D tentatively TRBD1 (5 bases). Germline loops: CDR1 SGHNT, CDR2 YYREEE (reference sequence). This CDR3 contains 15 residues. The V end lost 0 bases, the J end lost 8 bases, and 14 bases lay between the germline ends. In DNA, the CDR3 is TGTGCCAGCAGCTTGGATGGCAGGGCGGGGGAAAAACTGTTTTTT. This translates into CASSLDGRAGEKLFF.

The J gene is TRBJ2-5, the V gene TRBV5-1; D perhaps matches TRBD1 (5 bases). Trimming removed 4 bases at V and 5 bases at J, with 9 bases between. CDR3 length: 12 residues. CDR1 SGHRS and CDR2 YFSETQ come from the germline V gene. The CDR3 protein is CASSRAGETQYF. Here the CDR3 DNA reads TGCGCCAGCAGCAGGGCAGGGGAGACCCAGTACTTC.

The chain's CDR3 is CASSYRGNNQPQHF. The DNA for the CDR3 is TGTGCCAGCAGTTATAGGGGGAACAATCAGCCCCAGCATTTT. The chain has TRBV6-5 and TRBJ1-5, with a tentative D call TRBD1 (6 bases). The CDR3 extends over 14 amino acids. V was trimmed by 3 bases and J by 3 bases, leaving 9 bases between them. The V gene's germline CDR1 is MNHEY and CDR2 SVGAGI.

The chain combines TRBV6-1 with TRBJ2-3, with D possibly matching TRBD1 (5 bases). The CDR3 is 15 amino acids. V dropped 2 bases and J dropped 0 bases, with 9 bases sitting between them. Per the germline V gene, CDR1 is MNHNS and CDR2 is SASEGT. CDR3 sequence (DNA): TGTGCCAGCAGTGAAAGGGGTCCTAGCACAGATACGCAGTATTTT. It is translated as CASSERGPSTDTQYF.

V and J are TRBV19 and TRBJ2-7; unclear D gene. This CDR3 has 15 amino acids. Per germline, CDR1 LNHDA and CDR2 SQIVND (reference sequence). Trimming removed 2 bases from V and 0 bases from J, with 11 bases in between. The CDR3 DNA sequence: TGTGCCAGTAGTATAACGGCCAGTCACTCCTACGAGCAGTACTTC. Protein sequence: CASSITASHSYEQYF. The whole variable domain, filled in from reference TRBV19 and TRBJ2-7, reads DGGITQSPKYLFRKEGQNVTLSCEQNLNHDAMYWYRQDPGQGLRLIYYSQIVNDFQKGDIAEGYSVSREKKESFPLTVTSAQKNPTAFYLCASSITASHSYEQYFGPGTRLTVT.

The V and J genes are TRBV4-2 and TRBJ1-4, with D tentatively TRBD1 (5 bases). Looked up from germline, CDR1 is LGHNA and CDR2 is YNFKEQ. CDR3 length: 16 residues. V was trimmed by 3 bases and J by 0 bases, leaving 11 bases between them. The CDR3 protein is CASSQPQGPTNEKLFF. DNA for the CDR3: TGTGCCAGCAGCCAGCCTCAGGGCCCAACTAATGAAAAACTGTTTTTT.

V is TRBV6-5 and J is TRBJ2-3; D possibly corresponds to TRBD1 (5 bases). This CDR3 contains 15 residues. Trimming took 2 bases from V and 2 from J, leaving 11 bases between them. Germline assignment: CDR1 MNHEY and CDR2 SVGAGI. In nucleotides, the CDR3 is TGTGCCAGCAGTTACAGGGGCCTCTACACAGATACGCAGTATTTT. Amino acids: CASSYRGLYTDTQYF.

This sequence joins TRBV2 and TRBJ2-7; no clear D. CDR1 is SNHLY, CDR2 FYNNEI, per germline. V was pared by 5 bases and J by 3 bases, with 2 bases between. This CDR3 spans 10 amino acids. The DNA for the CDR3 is TGTGCCAGCAGTAACTACGAGCAGTACTTC. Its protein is CASSNYEQYF.

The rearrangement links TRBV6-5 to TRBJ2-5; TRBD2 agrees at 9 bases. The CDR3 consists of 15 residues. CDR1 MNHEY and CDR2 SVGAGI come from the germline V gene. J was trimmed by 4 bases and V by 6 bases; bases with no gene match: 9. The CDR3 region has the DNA TGTGCCAGCAGCTCCGGGACTAGCTACGGAGAGACCCAGTACTTC. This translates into CASSSGTSYGETQYF.

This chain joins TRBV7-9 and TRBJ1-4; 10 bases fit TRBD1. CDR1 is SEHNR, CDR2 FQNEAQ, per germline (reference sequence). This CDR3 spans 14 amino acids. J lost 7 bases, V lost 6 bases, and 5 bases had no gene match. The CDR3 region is CASRTGQGIEKLFF. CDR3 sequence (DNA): TGTGCCAGCAGGACGGGACAGGGGATTGAAAAACTGTTTTTT.

The CDR3 loop reads CASRTGNTGELFF. For the CDR3, the DNA is TGTGCCAGCAGGACAGGGAACACCGGGGAGCTGTTTTTT. This chain connects TRBV5-4 to TRBJ2-2, with a possible D match to TRBD1 (6 bases). The CDR3 has 13 residues. CDR1 and CDR2 (germline): SGHNT, YYREEE (reference sequence). V shed 5 bases and J shed 1 base, with 6 bases lying between them.

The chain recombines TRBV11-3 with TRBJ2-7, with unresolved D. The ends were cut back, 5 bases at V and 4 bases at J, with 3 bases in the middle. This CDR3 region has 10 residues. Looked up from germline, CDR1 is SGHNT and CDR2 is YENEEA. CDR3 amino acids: CASSNYEQYF. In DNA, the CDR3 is TGTGCCAGCAGCAATTACGAGCAGTACTTC.

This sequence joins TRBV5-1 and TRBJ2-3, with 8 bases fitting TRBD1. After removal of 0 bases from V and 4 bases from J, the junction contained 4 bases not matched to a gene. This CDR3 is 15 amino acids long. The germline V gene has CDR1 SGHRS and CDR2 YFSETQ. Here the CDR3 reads CASSLEAGGADTQYF. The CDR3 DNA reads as TGCGCCAGCAGCTTGGAGGCAGGGGGCGCAGATACGCAGTATTTT.

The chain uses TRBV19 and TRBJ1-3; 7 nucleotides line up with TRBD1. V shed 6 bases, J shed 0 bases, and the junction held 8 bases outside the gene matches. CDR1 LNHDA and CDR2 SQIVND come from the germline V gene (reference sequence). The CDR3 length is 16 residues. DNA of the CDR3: TGTGCCAGTAGGGGAACTACAGGGGCCTCTGGAAACACCATATATTTT. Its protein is CASRGTTGASGNTIYF.

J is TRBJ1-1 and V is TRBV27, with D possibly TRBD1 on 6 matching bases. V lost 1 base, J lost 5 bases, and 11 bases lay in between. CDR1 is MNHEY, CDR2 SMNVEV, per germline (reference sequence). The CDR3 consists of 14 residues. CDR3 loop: CASSLYRERTEAFF. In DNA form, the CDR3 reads TGTGCCAGCAGTTTATACAGGGAGAGGACTGAAGCTTTCTTT.

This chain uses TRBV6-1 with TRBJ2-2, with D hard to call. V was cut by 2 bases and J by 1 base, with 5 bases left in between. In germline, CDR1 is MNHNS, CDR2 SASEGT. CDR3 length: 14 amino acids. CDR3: CASSEYGNTGELFF. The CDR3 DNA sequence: TGTGCCAGCAGTGAATACGGGAACACCGGGGAGCTGTTTTTT.

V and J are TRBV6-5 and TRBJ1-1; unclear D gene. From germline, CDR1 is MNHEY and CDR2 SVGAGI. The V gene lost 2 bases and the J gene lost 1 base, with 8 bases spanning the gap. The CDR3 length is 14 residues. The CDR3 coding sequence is TGTGCCAGCAGTTACAGAACGGGGAACACTGAAGCTTTCTTT. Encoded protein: CASSYRTGNTEAFF.

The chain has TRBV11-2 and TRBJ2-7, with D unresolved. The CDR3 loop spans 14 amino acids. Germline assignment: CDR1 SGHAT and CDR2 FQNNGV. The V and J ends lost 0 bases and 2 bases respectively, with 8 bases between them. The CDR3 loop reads CASSLDPLPYEQYF. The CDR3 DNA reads TGTGCCAGCAGCTTAGATCCTCTCCCCTACGAGCAGTACTTC.

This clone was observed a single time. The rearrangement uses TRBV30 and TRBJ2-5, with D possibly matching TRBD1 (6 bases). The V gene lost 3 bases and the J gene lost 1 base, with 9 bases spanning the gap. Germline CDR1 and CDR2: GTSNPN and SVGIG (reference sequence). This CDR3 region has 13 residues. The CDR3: CAWSTGTQETQYF. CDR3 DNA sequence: TGTGCCTGGAGCACAGGGACCCAAGAGACCCAGTACTTC.

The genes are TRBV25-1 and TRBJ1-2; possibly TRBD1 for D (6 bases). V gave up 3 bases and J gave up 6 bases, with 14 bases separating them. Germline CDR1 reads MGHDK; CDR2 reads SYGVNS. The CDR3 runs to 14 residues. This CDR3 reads CASSEYGDIDGYTF. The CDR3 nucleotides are TGTGCCAGCAGTGAGTACGGGGACATCGATGGCTACACCTTC.